These T cell receptor beta chains were read from a single sample in a study of lymphopenia after photon versus proton radiotherapy. Some clones are missing from TCRdb's copy, which holds only in-frame ones; the method was immunoSEQ multiplex PCR. In the table there are tens of thousands of clones, roughly 91% of which are singletons. The source material was peripheral blood, sampled from a patient treated with proton-based radiotherapy. These receptor sequences come from an elderly man with esophageal cancer. Both conserved end residues are part of each CDR3. D genes are given only for firm matches. Some rows mark clone size as missing; the rest say once, few, many or name a class of expanded clone.

clone size	CDR3 length	V gene	D gene	J gene	CDR3 protein	CDR3 DNA
-	13	TRBV7-9	TRBD2	TRBJ2-7	CASSSSGNYEQYF	TGTGCCAGCAGCTCTAGCGGGAACTACGAGCAGTACTTC
-	13	TRBV19	-	TRBJ1-1	CASTKDGGTEAFF	TGTGCCAGTACAAAGGATGGCGGCACTGAAGCTTTCTTT
-	17	TRBV5-1	-	TRBJ2-1	CASSVGRLGGNHNEQFF	TGCGCCAGCAGCGTGGGACGACTAGGAGGGAATCACAATGAGCAGTTCTTC
-	13	TRBV6-5	-	TRBJ2-1	CASSNTGPHEQFF	TGTGCCAGCAGTAATACCGGGCCTCATGAGCAGTTCTTC
once	12	TRBV29-1	-	TRBJ1-1	CSSGSVGVEAFF	TGCAGCTCTGGGTCCGTTGGGGTTGAAGCTTTCTTT
-	16	TRBV27	-	TRBJ1-1	CASSFFSGETNTEAFF	TGTGCCAGCAGTTTCTTCTCCGGGGAAACGAACACTGAAGCTTTCTTT
few	14	TRBV2	-	TRBJ1-5	CASKVESSNQPQHF	TGTGCCAGCAAAGTGGAGAGTAGCAATCAGCCCCAGCATTTT
few	16	TRBV6-5	TRBD1	TRBJ2-3	CASSYSWDRATDTQYF	TGTGCCAGCAGTTACTCGTGGGACAGGGCGACAGATACGCAGTATTTT
-	16	TRBV27	-	TRBJ1-6	CASSLGEYWGNSPLHF	TGTGCCAGCAGTTTGGGGGAGTACTGGGGTAATTCACCCCTCCACTTT
-	13	TRBV7-6	-	TRBJ2-7	CASSSGQSYEQYF	TGTGCCAGCAGCTCTGGACAGTCCTACGAGCAGTACTTC
-	15	TRBV7-2	-	TRBJ1-1	CASSSEPGMNTEAFF	TGTGCCAGCAGCTCCGAACCGGGCATGAACACTGAAGCTTTCTTT
-	14	TRBV2	-	TRBJ1-1	CASNAGTLGPQAFF	TGTGCCAGCAATGCCGGGACCCTCGGGCCCCAAGCTTTCTTT
-	14	TRBV7-8	-	TRBJ1-1	CASSLGTGRTEAFF	TGTGCCAGCAGCTTAGGAACAGGGAGGACTGAAGCTTTCTTT
-	12	TRBV30	-	TRBJ1-1	CAWSPLNTEAFF	TGTGCCTGGAGTCCCCTTAATACTGAAGCTTTCTTT
once	14	TRBV7-7	TRBD1	TRBJ2-7	CASSLATGPYEQYF	TGTGCTAGCAGCTTAGCGACAGGGCCCTACGAGCAGTACTTC
-	14	TRBV6-1	-	TRBJ2-7	CASSVALYSYEQYF	TGTGCCAGCAGCGTAGCGCTCTATAGCTACGAGCAGTACTTC
-	15	TRBV19	-	TRBJ1-4	CASSIRRATNEKLFF	TGTGCCAGTAGTATTCGGCGTGCAACTAATGAAAAACTGTTTTTT
-	17	TRBV21-1	-	TRBJ1-2	CASSRLPSGLAGYGYTF	TGTGCCAGCAGCAGGCTTCCATCAGGATTAGCGGGTTATGGCTACACCTTC
few	14	TRBV5-4	TRBD2	TRBJ2-7	CASSLGTSSYEQYF	TGTGCCAGCAGCTTGGGGACTAGCTCCTACGAGCAGTACTTC
few	16	TRBV21-1	-	TRBJ2-1	CASSKVKRELKNEQFF	TGTGCCAGCAGCAAAGTAAAGCGGGAGCTGAAAAATGAGCAGTTCTTC
-	15	TRBV27	-	TRBJ2-6	CASSEQGYGANVLTF	TGTGCCAGCAGTGAACAGGGCTATGGGGCCAACGTCCTGACTTTC
-	15	TRBV18	-	TRBJ1-6	CASSPTGSEGSPLHF	TGTGCCAGCTCACCGACGGGATCCGAGGGTTCACCCCTCCACTTT
-	12	TRBV12-5	-	TRBJ2-7	CASGLTSNEQYF	TGTGCTAGTGGCCTCACTAGCAACGAGCAGTACTTC
-	15	TRBV2	TRBD1	TRBJ2-3	CASRQGARLTDTQYF	TGTGCCAGCAGACAGGGGGCGCGACTAACGGATACGCAGTATTTT
-	15	TRBV4-3	-	TRBJ2-7	CASSQGVAQSYEQYF	TGCGCCAGCAGCCAGGGGGTTGCGCAATCCTACGAGCAGTACTTC
few	15	TRBV7-2	TRBD2	TRBJ2-5	CASSYQRGEGETQYF	TGTGCCAGCAGTTACCAGCGGGGGGAGGGGGAGACCCAGTACTTC
-	15	TRBV7-8	TRBD1	TRBJ1-2	CASSFYEQGNYGYTF	TGTGCCAGCAGCTTCTATGAACAGGGGAACTATGGCTACACCTTC
-	14	TRBV11-2	-	TRBJ1-2	CASSLSAGPYGYTF	TGTGCCAGCAGCTTATCGGCCGGCCCCTATGGCTACACCTTC
-	15	TRBV9	-	TRBJ2-5	CASSALTGFQETQYF	TGTGCCAGCAGCGCCCTCACAGGGTTTCAAGAGACCCAGTACTTC
-	14	TRBV2	-	TRBJ1-1	CASSVLQLNTEAFF	TGTGCCAGCAGTGTCCTCCAATTGAACACTGAAGCTTTCTTT
-	16	TRBV5-1	TRBD1	TRBJ1-1	CASSLRTGGLNTEAFF	TGCGCCAGCAGCTTGCGGACAGGGGGCCTGAACACTGAAGCTTTCTTT